This T cell receptor beta chain was recovered during a study of T cell responses to AZD1222 COVID-19 vaccine. Sequencing used immunoSEQ multiplex PCR; TCRdb keeps in-frame clones, though not all of them. Of about 160,000 clones listed, 88% are singletons. Study results and caveats: Two AZD1222 administrations were followed by greater Spike-specific TCR breadth and depth. Clonal diversity may have been underestimated, and the donors were mostly white British, with more females than males. Across the whole spike, CD4 TCRs peaked at regions 160-218 and 743-854. Only six individuals given AZD1222 were seropositive at baseline.

V shed 2 bases and J shed 9 bases, with 8 bases lying between them. Per germline, CDR1 MNHEY and CDR2 SVGEGT. The CDR3 consists of 12 residues. As to this clone: The antigen remains unidentified.

The J gene is TRBJ2-1, the V gene TRBV6-2 or TRBV6-3, with a weak D call TRBD1 (5 bases). The receptor was derived from an adult in good health. The input for sequencing was peripheral blood, taken on day 0 of AZD1222 vaccination. In DNA, the CDR3 is TGTGCCAGCAGTTACGCGACAGTTGAGCAGTTCTTC. Its translation: CASSYATVEQFF.